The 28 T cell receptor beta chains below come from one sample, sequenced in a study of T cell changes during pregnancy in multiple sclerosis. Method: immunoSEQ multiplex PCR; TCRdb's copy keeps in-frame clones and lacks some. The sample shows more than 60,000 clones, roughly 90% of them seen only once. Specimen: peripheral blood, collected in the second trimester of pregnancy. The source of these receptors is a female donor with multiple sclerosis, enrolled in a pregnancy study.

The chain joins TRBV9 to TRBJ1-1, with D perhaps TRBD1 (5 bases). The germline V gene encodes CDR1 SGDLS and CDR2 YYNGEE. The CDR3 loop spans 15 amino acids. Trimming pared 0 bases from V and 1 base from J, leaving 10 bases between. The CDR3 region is CASSVEGQGNTEAFF. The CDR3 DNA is TGTGCCAGCAGCGTAGAAGGGCAGGGGAACACTGAAGCTTTCTTT.

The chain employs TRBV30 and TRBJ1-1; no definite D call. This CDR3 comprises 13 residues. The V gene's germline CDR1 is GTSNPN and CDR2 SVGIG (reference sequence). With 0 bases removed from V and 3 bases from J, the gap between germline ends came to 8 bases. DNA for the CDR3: TGTGCCTGGAGTGTACGAGAGGACACTGAAGCTTTCTTT. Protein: CAWSVREDTEAFF.

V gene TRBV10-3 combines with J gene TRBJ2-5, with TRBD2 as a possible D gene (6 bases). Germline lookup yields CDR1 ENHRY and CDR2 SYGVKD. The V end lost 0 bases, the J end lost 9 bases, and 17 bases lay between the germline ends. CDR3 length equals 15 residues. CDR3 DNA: TGTGCCATCAGTGAGTCGACGCTAGCGCCTGAGGCCCAGTACTTC. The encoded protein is CAISESTLAPEAQYF.

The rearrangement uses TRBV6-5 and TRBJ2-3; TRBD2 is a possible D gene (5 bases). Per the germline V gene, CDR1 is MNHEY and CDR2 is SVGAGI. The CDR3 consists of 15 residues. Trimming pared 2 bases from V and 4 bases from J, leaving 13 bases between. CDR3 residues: CASSYSGTGADTQYF. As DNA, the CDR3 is TGTGCCAGCAGTTACAGCGGAACGGGCGCAGATACGCAGTATTTT.

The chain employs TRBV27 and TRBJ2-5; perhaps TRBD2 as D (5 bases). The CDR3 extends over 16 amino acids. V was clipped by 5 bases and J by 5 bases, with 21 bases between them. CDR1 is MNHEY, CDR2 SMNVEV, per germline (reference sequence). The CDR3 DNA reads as TGTGCCAGCAGTCCTATGTTTAAGACTATAGGCGAGACCCAGTACTTC. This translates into CASSPMFKTIGETQYF.

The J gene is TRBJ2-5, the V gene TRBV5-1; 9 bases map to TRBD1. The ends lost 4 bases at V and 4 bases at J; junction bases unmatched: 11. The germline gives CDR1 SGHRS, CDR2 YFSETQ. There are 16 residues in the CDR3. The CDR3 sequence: CASSQTGGAGGETQYF. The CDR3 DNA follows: TGCGCCAGCAGCCAAACAGGGGGCGCCGGTGGAGAGACCCAGTACTTC.

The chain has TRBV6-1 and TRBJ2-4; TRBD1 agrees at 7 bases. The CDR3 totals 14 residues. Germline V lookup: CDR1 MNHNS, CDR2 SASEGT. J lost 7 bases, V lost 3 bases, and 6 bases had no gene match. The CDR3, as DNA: TGTGCCAGCAGTGAGACAGGGTGGGGGAACATTCAGTACTTC. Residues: CASSETGWGNIQYF.

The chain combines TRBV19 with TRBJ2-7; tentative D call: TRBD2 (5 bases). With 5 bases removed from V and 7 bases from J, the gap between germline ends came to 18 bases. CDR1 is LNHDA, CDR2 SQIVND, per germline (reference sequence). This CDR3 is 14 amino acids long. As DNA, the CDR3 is TGTGCCAGTAGTTATTCCGGGAATGAGGGTGAGCAGTACTTC. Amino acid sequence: CASSYSGNEGEQYF.

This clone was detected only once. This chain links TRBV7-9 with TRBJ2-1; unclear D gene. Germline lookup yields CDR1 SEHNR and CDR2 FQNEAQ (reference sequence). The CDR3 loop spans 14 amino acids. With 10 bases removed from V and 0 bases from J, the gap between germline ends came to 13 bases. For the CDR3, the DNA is TGTGCCACGCTGGCGGCTAGCTCCTACAATGAGCAGTTCTTC. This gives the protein CATLAASSYNEQFF.

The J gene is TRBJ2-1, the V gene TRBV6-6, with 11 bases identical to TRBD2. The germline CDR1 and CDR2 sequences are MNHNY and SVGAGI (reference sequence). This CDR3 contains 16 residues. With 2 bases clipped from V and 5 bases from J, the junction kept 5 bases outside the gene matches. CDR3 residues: CASSYGLAGGNNEQFF. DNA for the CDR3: TGTGCCAGCAGTTACGGGCTAGCGGGGGGAAACAATGAGCAGTTCTTC.

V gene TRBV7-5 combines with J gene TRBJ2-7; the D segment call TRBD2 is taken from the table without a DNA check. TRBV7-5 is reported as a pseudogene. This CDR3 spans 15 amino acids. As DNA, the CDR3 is TGTGTCAGAAGCGGCGGGGGAGTTAAGGGGCTCGAGCAGTACTTC. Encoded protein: CVRSGGGVKGLEQYF.

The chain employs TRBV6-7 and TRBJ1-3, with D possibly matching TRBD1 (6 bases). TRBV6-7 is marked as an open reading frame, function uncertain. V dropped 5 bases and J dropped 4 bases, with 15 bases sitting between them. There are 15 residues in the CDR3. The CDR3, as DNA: TGTGCCAGCAGTCACGATCAGGGGCGGGGAAACACCATATATTTT. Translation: CASSHDQGRGNTIYF.

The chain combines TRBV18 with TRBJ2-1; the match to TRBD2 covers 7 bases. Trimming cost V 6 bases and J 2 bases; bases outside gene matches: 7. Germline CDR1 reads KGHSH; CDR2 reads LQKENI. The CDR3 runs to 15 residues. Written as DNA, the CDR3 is TGTGCCAGCTCTACCCCGGGGGGAACCTACAATGAGCAGTTCTTC. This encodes CASSTPGGTYNEQFF.

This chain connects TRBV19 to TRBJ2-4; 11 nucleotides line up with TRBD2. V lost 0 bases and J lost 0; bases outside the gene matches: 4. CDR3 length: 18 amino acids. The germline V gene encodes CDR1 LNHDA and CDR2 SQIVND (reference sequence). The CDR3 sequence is CASSIETSGGLAKNIQYF. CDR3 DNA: TGTGCCAGTAGTATAGAAACTAGCGGGGGACTAGCCAAAAACATTCAGTACTTC.

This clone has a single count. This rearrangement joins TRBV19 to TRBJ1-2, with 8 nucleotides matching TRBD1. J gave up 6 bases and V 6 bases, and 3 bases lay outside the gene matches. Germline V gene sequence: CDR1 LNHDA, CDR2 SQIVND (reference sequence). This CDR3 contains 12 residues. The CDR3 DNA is TGTGCCAGTAGGGACAGGGAGGATGGCTACACCTTC. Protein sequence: CASRDREDGYTF.

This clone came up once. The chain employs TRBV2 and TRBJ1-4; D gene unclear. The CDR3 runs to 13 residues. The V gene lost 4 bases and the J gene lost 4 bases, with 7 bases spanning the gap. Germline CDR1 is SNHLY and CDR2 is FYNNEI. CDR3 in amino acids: CASSVGGNEKLFF. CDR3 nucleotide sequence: TGTGCCAGCAGTGTCGGCGGTAATGAAAAACTGTTTTTT.

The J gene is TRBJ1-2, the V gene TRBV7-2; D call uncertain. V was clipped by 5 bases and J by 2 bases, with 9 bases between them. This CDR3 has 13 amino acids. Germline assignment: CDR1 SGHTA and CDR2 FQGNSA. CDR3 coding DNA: TGTGCCAGCAGCCGACAAGAAAACTATGGCTACACCTTC. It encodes CASSRQENYGYTF.

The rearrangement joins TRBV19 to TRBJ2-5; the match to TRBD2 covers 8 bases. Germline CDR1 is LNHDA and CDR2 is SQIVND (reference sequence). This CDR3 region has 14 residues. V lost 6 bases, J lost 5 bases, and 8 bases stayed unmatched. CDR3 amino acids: CASRARGARETQYF. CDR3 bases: TGTGCCAGTAGGGCGCGGGGGGCAAGGGAGACCCAGTACTTC.

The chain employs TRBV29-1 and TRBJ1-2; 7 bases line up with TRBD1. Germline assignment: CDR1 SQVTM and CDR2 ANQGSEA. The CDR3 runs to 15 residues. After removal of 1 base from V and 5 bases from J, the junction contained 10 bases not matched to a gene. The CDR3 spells CSVEGRGHSTYGYTF. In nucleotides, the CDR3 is TGCAGCGTTGAAGGGAGGGGGCACTCGACGTATGGCTACACCTTC. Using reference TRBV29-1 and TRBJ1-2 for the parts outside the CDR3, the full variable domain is SAVISQKPSRDICQRGTSLTIQCQVDSQVTMMFWYRQQPGQSLTLIATANQGSEATYESGFVIDKFPISRPNLTFSTLTVSNMSPEDSSIYLCSVEGRGHSTYGYTFGSGTRLTVV.

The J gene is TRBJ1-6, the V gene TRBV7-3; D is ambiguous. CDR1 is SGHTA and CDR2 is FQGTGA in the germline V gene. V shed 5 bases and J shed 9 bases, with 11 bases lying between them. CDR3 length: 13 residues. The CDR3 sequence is CASSADLSSPLHF. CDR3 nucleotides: TGTGCCAGCAGCGCCGACTTGAGTTCACCCCTCCACTTT.

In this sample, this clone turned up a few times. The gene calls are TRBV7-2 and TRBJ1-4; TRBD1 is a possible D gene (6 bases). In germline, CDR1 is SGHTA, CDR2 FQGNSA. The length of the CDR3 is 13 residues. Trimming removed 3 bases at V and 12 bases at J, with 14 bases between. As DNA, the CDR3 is TGTGCCAGCAGCTTTACCGAGGGGGTTGAACTGTTTTTT. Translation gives CASSFTEGVELFF.

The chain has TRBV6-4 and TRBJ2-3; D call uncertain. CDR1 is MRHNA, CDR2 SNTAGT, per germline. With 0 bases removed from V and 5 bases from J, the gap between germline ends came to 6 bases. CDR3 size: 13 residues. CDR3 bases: TGTGCCAGCAGTGACTCCCGGTTAGATACGCAGTATTTT. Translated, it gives CASSDSRLDTQYF.

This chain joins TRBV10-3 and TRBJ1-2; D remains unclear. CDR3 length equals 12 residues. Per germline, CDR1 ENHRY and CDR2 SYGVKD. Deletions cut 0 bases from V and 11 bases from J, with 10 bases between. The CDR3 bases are TGTGCCATCAGTGAGTCCTCACATTTTTACACCTTC. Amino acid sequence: CAISESSHFYTF.

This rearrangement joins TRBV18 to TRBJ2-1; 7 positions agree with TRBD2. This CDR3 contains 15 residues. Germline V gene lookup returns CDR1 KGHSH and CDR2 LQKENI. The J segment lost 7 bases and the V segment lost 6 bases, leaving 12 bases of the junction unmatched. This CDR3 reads CASSLLAGELNEQFF. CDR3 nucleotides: TGTGCCAGCTCCTTGTTGGCGGGAGAGCTGAATGAGCAGTTCTTC.

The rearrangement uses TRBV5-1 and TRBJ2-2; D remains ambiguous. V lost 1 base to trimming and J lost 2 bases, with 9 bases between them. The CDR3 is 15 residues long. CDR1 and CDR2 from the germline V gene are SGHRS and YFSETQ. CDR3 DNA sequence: TGCGCCAGCAGCTTGTATGATACTAACACCGGGGAGCTGTTTTTT. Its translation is CASSLYDTNTGELFF.

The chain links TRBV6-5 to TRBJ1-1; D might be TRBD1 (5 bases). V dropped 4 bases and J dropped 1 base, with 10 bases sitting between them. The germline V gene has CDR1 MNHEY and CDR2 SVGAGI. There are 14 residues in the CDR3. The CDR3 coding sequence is TGTGCCAGCAGTTTGGGGCGTTGGAACACTGAAGCTTTCTTT. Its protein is CASSLGRWNTEAFF.

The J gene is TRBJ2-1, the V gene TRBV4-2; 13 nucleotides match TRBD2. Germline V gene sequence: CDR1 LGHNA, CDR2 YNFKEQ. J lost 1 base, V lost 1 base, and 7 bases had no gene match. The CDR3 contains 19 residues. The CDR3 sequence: CASSQVLLAGGISYNEQFF. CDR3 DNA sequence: TGTGCCAGCAGCCAAGTCCTACTAGCGGGGGGGATATCCTACAATGAGCAGTTCTTC.

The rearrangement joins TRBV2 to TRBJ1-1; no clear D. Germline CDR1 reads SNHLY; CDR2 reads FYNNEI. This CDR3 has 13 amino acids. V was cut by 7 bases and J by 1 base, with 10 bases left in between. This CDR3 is CASTQPGNTEAFF. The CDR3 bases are TGTGCCAGCACCCAGCCAGGGAACACTGAAGCTTTCTTT.